This is a list of T cell receptor beta chains from one sample in a study of cytomegalovirus exposure and HLA in healthy donors. Produced via immunoSEQ multiplex PCR; TCRdb's table is partial and in-frame only. The table shows tens of thousands of clones, with over 85% occurring only once. The sample comprised PBMCs. The receptor set was obtained from a woman in her twenties or thirties in good health and CMV-seronegative. The conserved cysteine and the conserved F or W are not part of the CDR3 here. A D gene is named only where the DNA matches it firmly. A clone size is listed for some rows: how often the clone was seen (once, few, many), or a class if it is expanded.

J,length,D,size,V,CDR3
TRBJ2-3,14,TRBD2,NA,TRBV6-4,ASSASGTSGTDTQY
TRBJ1-3,15,NA,NA,TRBV9,ASSVDARGGFGNTIY
TRBJ1-1,12,NA,NA,TRBV7-9,ASSLRGAGTEAF
TRBJ2-4,12,NA,NA,TRBV4-3,ASSQGARERIQY
TRBJ2-7,12,TRBD2,NA,TRBV7-9,ASSLLAGFVEQY
TRBJ1-2,13,TRBD1,NA,TRBV12-5,ASGLYTGGRSGYT
TRBJ2-3,12,TRBD2,NA,TRBV5-1,ASSPDSGPDTQY
TRBJ1-1,9,NA,NA,TRBV30,AWSQTREAF
TRBJ2-7,12,TRBD1,NA,TRBV6-5,ASSLTGEVGEQY
TRBJ2-7,11,NA,NA,TRBV27,ASSLSASYEQY
TRBJ2-7,15,NA,NA,TRBV7-9,ASSPTQGRGTHYEQY
TRBJ1-2,12,NA,NA,TRBV7-2,ASSSQTANYGYT
TRBJ1-2,12,NA,NA,TRBV10-3,AISEEQGWYGYT
TRBJ2-3,10,NA,NA,TRBV5-1,ASSSPSEWQY
TRBJ1-1,13,NA,NA,TRBV19,ASHQSGLLNTEAF
TRBJ1-1,15,NA,once,TRBV4-1,ASSQRGAEIGYTEAF
TRBJ2-1,13,NA,NA,TRBV5-1,ASSLAPRSDNEQF
TRBJ2-1,15,NA,NA,TRBV4-1,ASSQVLTWSSYNEQF
TRBJ1-1,12,NA,NA,TRBV7-9,ASSLDPSNTEAF
TRBJ2-1,12,NA,NA,TRBV5-1,ASRITSSYNEQF
TRBJ1-3,12,TRBD1,once,TRBV4-1,ASSRGTVGNTIY
TRBJ2-2,13,NA,NA,TRBV7-2,ASSLARVGSGELF
TRBJ1-3,12,NA,NA,TRBV28,ASSLGGSGNTIY
TRBJ2-1,10,TRBD1,NA,TRBV2,ASSGTGNEQF
TRBJ2-3,14,TRBD2,NA,TRBV7-2,ASSPRLAGGADTQY
TRBJ1-6,13,NA,NA,TRBV6-5,ASSYERYYNSPLH
TRBJ1-2,14,TRBD1,NA,TRBV11-1,ASSLAAVGQGASYT
TRBJ1-2,12,NA,NA,TRBV28,ASSLGISKYGYT
TRBJ2-1,12,NA,NA,TRBV27,ASNELNREREQF
TRBJ1-2,11,NA,NA,TRBV5-1,ASRQVANYGYT
TRBJ1-3,13,TRBD1,NA,TRBV7-7,ASSVGPGQGNTIY
TRBJ1-1,14,NA,NA,TRBV10-1,ASSEFPGSPLTEAF
TRBJ1-2,10,NA,NA,TRBV5-1,ASSLELDGYT
TRBJ1-2,13,NA,few,TRBV6-1,ASSEPGPATYGYT
TRBJ2-5,13,TRBD1,NA,TRBV5-4,ASSSPNRGAETQY
TRBJ2-3,11,NA,NA,TRBV5-4,ASSFPPRDTQY
TRBJ2-7,12,TRBD1,NA,TRBV6-5,ASSRDSATYEQY
TRBJ2-3,13,NA,NA,TRBV6-1,ASSERGSRTDTQY
TRBJ2-5,15,TRBD2,NA,TRBV7-6,ASSWPRTSGTVETQY
TRBJ1-5,13,TRBD1,NA,TRBV25-1,ASSELGGYNQPQH
TRBJ2-7,14,NA,NA,TRBV5-4,ASSLPKQGRLGEQY
TRBJ2-7,13,TRBD1,once,TRBV6-5,ASFTGQGAQYEQY
TRBJ1-5,13,TRBD1,NA,TRBV5-4,ASSAGTGWNQPQH
TRBJ2-7,12,NA,NA,TRBV7-2,ASSLYRTGYEQY
TRBJ1-2,14,TRBD1,NA,TRBV6-4,ASSARGTGQYYGYT
TRBJ2-3,13,TRBD1,NA,TRBV5-1,ASSSGTGGTDTQY
TRBJ2-1,16,TRBD2,NA,TRBV9,ASSVDGGGAKSYNEQF
TRBJ1-2,13,NA,NA,TRBV5-1,ASSLVGGKFEGYT
TRBJ2-2,13,TRBD2,NA,TRBV6-1,ASSGLAGGPGELF
TRBJ2-7,14,TRBD1,NA,TRBV5-5,ASSWTGSKINYEQY
TRBJ1-1,11,NA,NA,TRBV11-3,ASSFKRGTEAF
TRBJ1-6,16,NA,once,TRBV30,AWSSGTVRIGFPSPLH
TRBJ1-1,15,TRBD1,once,TRBV7-9,ASSLWTGGALGTEAF
TRBJ1-3,12,NA,NA,TRBV30,AWSFRGPINTIY
TRBJ1-2,13,TRBD1,NA,TRBV2,ASSARTGQTYGYT
TRBJ2-1,14,TRBD2,NA,TRBV4-1,ASSQTGAGGYNEQF
TRBJ1-2,14,TRBD1,NA,TRBV7-2,ASSLLQGAGSYGYT